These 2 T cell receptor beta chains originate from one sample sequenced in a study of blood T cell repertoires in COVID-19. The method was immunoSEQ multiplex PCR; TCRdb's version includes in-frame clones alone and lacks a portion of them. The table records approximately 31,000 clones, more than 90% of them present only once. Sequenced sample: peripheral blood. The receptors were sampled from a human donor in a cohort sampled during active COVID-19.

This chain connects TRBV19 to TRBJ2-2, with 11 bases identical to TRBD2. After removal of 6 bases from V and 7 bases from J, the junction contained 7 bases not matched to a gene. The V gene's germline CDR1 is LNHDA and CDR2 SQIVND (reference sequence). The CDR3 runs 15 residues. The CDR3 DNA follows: TGTGCCAGTAGGCCAACTAGCGGGAGCAGCGGGGAGCTGTTTTTT. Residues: CASRPTSGSSGELFF. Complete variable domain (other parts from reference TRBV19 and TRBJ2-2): DGGITQSPKYLFRKEGQNVTLSCEQNLNHDAMYWYRQDPGQGLRLIYYSQIVNDFQKGDIAEGYSVSREKKESFPLTVTSAQKNPTAFYLCASRPTSGSSGELFFGEGSRLTVL.

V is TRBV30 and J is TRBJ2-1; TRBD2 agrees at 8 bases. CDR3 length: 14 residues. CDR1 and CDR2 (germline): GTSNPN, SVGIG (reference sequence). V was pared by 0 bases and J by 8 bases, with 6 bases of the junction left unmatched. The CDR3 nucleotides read TGTGCCTGGAGTGTACTAGCGGATACAGATGAGCAGTTCTTC. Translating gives CAWSVLADTDEQFF.